The 29 T cell receptor beta chains below were found in one sample sequenced in a study of identical twins. From the 5' RACE reads, TCRdb called clonotypes with MiXCR, one entry per CDR3 protein. Among around 480,000 distinct CDR3 sequences listed, 13% to 15% were seen once. These data also featured in a second study, about yellow fever vaccine responses in identical twins.

Sequencing was done on a sample of CD4+ T cells sorted from blood. The receptors shown here come from a woman between 18 and 29 years old in good health.

This clonotype was observed a few times. This rearrangement joins TRBV24-1 to TRBJ2-7, with D possibly matching TRBD1 (6 bases). V was shortened by 3 bases and J by 7 bases, with 12 bases between the two germline ends. This CDR3 has 13 amino acids. Germline V gene data show CDR1 as KGHDR and CDR2 as SFDVKD. CDR3 nucleotides: TGTGCCACCAGTGATCCGGACAGACAAGAGCAGTACTTC. Protein sequence: CATSDPDRQEQYF.

The chain joins TRBV15 to TRBJ2-5; D is tentatively TRBD1 or TRBD2 (6 bases each). V dropped 5 bases and J dropped 2 bases, with 12 bases sitting between them. The CDR3 is 14 residues long. Germline V gene data show CDR1 as LNHNV and CDR2 as YYDKDF (reference sequence). The chain's CDR3 is CATSGGTRQETQYF. The CDR3 DNA follows: TGTGCCACCAGCGGAGGGACACGACAAGAGACCCAGTACTTC.

The genes are TRBV7-9 and TRBJ2-1; maybe TRBD1 (5 bases). There are 14 residues in the CDR3. Between the trimmed V and J ends, which lost 1 base and 7 bases, there was a span of 11 bases. The V gene's germline CDR1 is SEHNR and CDR2 FQNEAQ (reference sequence). The CDR3 sequence is CASSLEWGRNEQFF. The CDR3 bases are TGTGCCAGCAGCTTAGAATGGGGCCGGAATGAGCAGTTCTTC.

This rearrangement joins TRBV29-1 to TRBJ2-7; D is undetermined. Trimming stripped 4 bases from V and 6 bases from J, with 16 bases between. Germline V gene data show CDR1 as SQVTM and CDR2 as ANQGSEA. This CDR3 contains 13 residues. The CDR3 here is CSVVGTILREQYF. The DNA of the CDR3 is TGCAGCGTTGTAGGCACGATCCTCCGCGAGCAGTACTTC.

This clonotype has at least ten counts. The chain joins TRBV29-1 to TRBJ1-4; D perhaps matches TRBD1 (5 bases). V lost 7 bases, J lost 6 bases, and 15 bases lay in between. CDR1 is SQVTM, CDR2 ANQGSEA, per germline. The CDR3 spans 13 residues. This CDR3 is CSGRDPGDEKLFF. DNA of the CDR3: TGCAGCGGACGGGACCCCGGGGATGAAAAACTGTTTTTT. The full variable domain, with the rest looked up from reference TRBV29-1 and TRBJ1-4, is SAVISQKPSRDICQRGTSLTIQCQVDSQVTMMFWYRQQPGQSLTLIATANQGSEATYESGFVIDKFPISRPNLTFSTLTVSNMSPEDSSIYLCSGRDPGDEKLFFGSGTQLSVL.

There are a few counts of this clonotype. J is TRBJ2-1 and V is TRBV6-1; 9 bases match TRBD1. The CDR3 covers 16 residues. J was trimmed by 4 bases and V by 5 bases; bases with no gene match: 9. Germline V gives CDR1 MNHNS, CDR2 SASEGT. CDR3 residues: CASSPSGTGIYNEQFF. Here the CDR3 DNA reads TGTGCCAGCAGTCCCTCAGGGACAGGGATATACAATGAGCAGTTCTTC.

This rearrangement joins TRBV5-4 to TRBJ2-3; maybe TRBD2 (6 bases). The CDR3 runs 16 residues. The V and J ends lost 1 base and 0 bases respectively, with 12 bases between them. Germline V gives CDR1 SGHNT, CDR2 YYREEE (reference sequence). As DNA, the CDR3 is TGTGCCAGCAGCTTGACTCGGGGGAGCAGCACAGATACGCAGTATTTT. This sequence encodes CASSLTRGSSTDTQYF.

With regard to this clonotype: A read error may produce the germline difference seen at one junction end. The chain links TRBV6-5 to TRBJ2-1; D call uncertain. In germline, CDR1 is MNHEY, CDR2 SVGAGI. This CDR3 spans 8 amino acids. Here the CDR3 DNA reads TGTGCCAGGCCCCCTCGATGTTTC. As protein: CARPPRCF.

The chain uses TRBV3-1 and TRBJ2-3; 7 bases are shared with TRBD2. CDR3 length: 11 residues. Germline CDR1 reads LGHDT; CDR2 reads YNNKEL (reference sequence). V shed 8 bases, J shed 6 bases, and the junction held 2 bases outside the gene matches. CDR3 DNA sequence: TGTGCCAGCGGGGGGGGGGATACGCAGTATTTT. The encoded protein is CASGGGDTQYF.

The genes are TRBV6-5 and TRBJ2-7; no firm D call. The CDR3 runs to 11 residues. Trimming took off 7 bases at V and 3 bases at J, with 7 bases between the two ends. Germline CDR1 reads MNHEY; CDR2 reads SVGAGI. The CDR3 region is CASTSNYEQYF. In nucleotides, the CDR3 is TGTGCCAGCACCTCAAACTACGAGCAGTACTTC.

The genes are TRBV5-1 and TRBJ1-4; no clear D gene. Germline V gene lookup returns CDR1 SGHRS and CDR2 YFSETQ. The CDR3 length is 16 residues. V lost 1 base to trimming and J lost 4 bases, with 14 bases between them. The CDR3: CASSLPLKGGNEKLFF. DNA for the CDR3: TGCGCCAGCAGCTTGCCATTGAAGGGTGGTAATGAAAAACTGTTTTTT.

In this sample, this clonotype turned up a few times. This chain connects TRBV6-2 or TRBV6-3 to TRBJ1-1, with D unresolved. Trimming cost V 5 bases and J 1 base, with 11 bases left between them. Germline CDR1 reads MNHEY; CDR2 reads SVGEGT. CDR3 length: 14 residues. The CDR3 DNA is TGTGCCAGCAGTCCCAGGCTCTCGAACACTGAAGCTTTCTTT. This encodes CASSPRLSNTEAFF.

This clonotype turned up a few times. This chain uses TRBV5-1 with TRBJ2-7, with a possible D match to TRBD2 (6 bases). Germline lookup yields CDR1 SGHRS and CDR2 YFSETQ. Trimming stripped 3 bases from V and 6 bases from J, with 13 bases between. The CDR3 is 13 amino acids. The CDR3 sequence: CASSSRDTGEQYF. The CDR3 DNA is TGCGCCAGCAGCTCGCGGGATACCGGCGAGCAGTACTTC.

This clonotype turned up a few times. The rearrangement joins TRBV5-1 to TRBJ2-3; 11 nucleotides line up with TRBD2. V gave up 2 bases and J gave up 0 bases; unmatched junction bases: 14. CDR1 and CDR2 from the germline V gene are SGHRS and YFSETQ. The CDR3 consists of 20 residues. CDR3 coding DNA: TGCGCCAGCAGCTTTGGTCCTAGCGGGGGGCCCCAGCCTAGCACAGATACGCAGTATTTT. Translated, it gives CASSFGPSGGPQPSTDTQYF.

This clonotype appeared many times. Written as DNA, the CDR3 is TGTGCCAGCAGGCTATTTCAGAAGGGCTCCTATAATTCACCCCTCCACTTT. This encodes CASRLFQKGSYNSPLHF. The gene calls are TRBV28 and TRBJ1-6; no firm D call. The CDR3 is 17 residues long. V lost 6 bases and J 0 bases, leaving 15 bases between the germline ends. Germline V gives CDR1 MDHEN, CDR2 SYDVKM.

This chain links TRBV12-3 or TRBV12-4 with TRBJ1-2, with D hard to call. Trimming pared 3 bases from V and 3 bases from J, leaving 2 bases between. The CDR3 extends over 11 amino acids. The DNA for the CDR3 is TGTGCCAGCAGTTTTGACTATGGCTACACCTTC. Its translation: CASSFDYGYTF.

This chain uses TRBV7-2 with TRBJ2-5; unclear D gene. Between the trimmed V and J ends, which lost 3 bases and 1 base, there was a span of 6 bases. CDR3 length: 13 amino acids. The germline V gene encodes CDR1 SGHTA and CDR2 FQGNSA. CDR3 residues: CASSFSIQETQYF. The CDR3, as DNA: TGTGCCAGCAGCTTCTCCATCCAAGAGACCCAGTACTTC. Full variable domain (rest looked up from reference TRBV7-2 and TRBJ2-5): GAGVSQSPSNKVTEKGKDVELRCDPISGHTALYWYRQSLGQGLEFLIYFQGNSAPDKSGLPSDRFSAERTGGSVSTLTIQRTQQEDSAVYLCASSFSIQETQYFGPGTRLLVL.

This chain connects TRBV4-2 to TRBJ2-5; TRBD1 might be the D (5 bases). This CDR3 has 15 amino acids. Germline CDR1 is LGHNA and CDR2 is YNFKEQ. V was pared by 1 base and J by 2 bases, with 11 bases between. CDR3 in amino acids: CASSQVPGAQETQYF. The CDR3 DNA reads as TGTGCCAGCAGCCAAGTTCCTGGGGCGCAAGAGACCCAGTACTTC.

The sample holds a few counts of this clonotype. The chain carries TRBV24-1 and TRBJ2-2; 11 bases align to TRBD1. V shed 4 bases and J 2 bases; nucleotides not matched to a gene: 8. The CDR3 length is 18 residues. Germline CDR1 KGHDR, CDR2 SFDVKD. The CDR3 protein is CATSDQRTGGSNTGELFF. CDR3 DNA: TGTGCCACCAGTGACCAGAGGACAGGGGGCTCAAACACCGGGGAGCTGTTTTTT.

This clonotype was picked up many times. The chain uses TRBV2 and TRBJ2-3; no clear D. V was pared by 6 bases and J by 6 bases, with 10 bases between. The CDR3 sequence is 12 residues long. Germline V gene sequence: CDR1 SNHLY, CDR2 FYNNEI. CDR3 coding DNA: TGTGCCAGCAGACAAGGAGCGGATACGCAGTATTTT. Protein product: CASRQGADTQYF.

This clonotype was recorded a few times. The CDR3 spells CASSPKGLAGGPREQFF. CDR3 DNA: TGTGCCAGCAGCCCGAAGGGACTAGCGGGAGGGCCTCGTGAGCAGTTCTTC. The genes are TRBV7-9 and TRBJ2-1; 16 nucleotides line up with TRBD2. V gave up 5 bases and J gave up 9 bases; unmatched junction bases: 10. This CDR3 contains 17 residues. The V gene's germline CDR1 is SEHNR and CDR2 FQNEAQ (reference sequence).

This clonotype has only a few counts. This rearrangement joins TRBV10-3 to TRBJ1-1, with TRBD1 as a possible D gene (5 bases). Trimming stripped 6 bases from V and 0 bases from J, with 8 bases between. The germline CDR1 and CDR2 sequences are ENHRY and SYGVKD. CDR3 length equals 13 residues. CDR3 loop: CAIRGDLNTEAFF. CDR3 DNA sequence: TGTGCCATCAGGGGGGACCTGAACACTGAAGCTTTCTTT.

This clonotype was counted a few times. This rearrangement joins TRBV10-1 to TRBJ2-2, with 8 bases matching TRBD1. J gave up 7 bases and V 7 bases, and 14 bases lay outside the gene matches. Germline loops: CDR1 WNHNN, CDR2 SYGVQD (reference sequence). The CDR3 consists of 16 residues. In nucleotides, the CDR3 is TGCGCCAGCAATAGCGCTGTGCAGGGGGCATTCGGGGAGCTGTTTTTT. This sequence encodes CASNSAVQGAFGELFF.

This chain links TRBV20-1 with TRBJ1-1, with 7 bases that match TRBD1. From germline, CDR1 is DFQATT and CDR2 SNEGSKA (reference sequence). The CDR3 loop spans 13 amino acids. Unmatched junction bases numbered 11, after V lost 6 bases and J lost 7 bases. The CDR3 region is CSALPDRPIEAFF. The CDR3 DNA is TGCAGTGCCCTGCCGGACAGGCCGATTGAAGCTTTCTTT.

The chain combines TRBV29-1 with TRBJ2-1, with TRBD2 matching 9 bases. This CDR3 contains 14 residues. Germline assignment: CDR1 SQVTM and CDR2 ANQGSEA. Trimming took 3 bases from V and 7 from J; bases not matched to a gene: 7. CDR3 loop: CSVDVAGVHNEQFF. CDR3 sequence (DNA): TGCAGCGTTGACGTAGCGGGAGTTCATAATGAGCAGTTCTTC.

V and J are TRBV4-3 and TRBJ2-7, with 9 nucleotides matching TRBD2. The CDR3 has 15 residues. From germline, CDR1 is LGHNA and CDR2 YSLEER. V dropped 0 bases and J dropped 1; count of bases not matched to a gene: 1. CDR3 sequence reads: CASSQELAGSYEQYF. In nucleotides, the CDR3 is TGCGCCAGCAGCCAAGAACTAGCGGGTTCCTACGAGCAGTACTTC.

This clonotype appeared a few times. The rearrangement joins TRBV10-3 to TRBJ2-2; 7 bases line up with TRBD1. The ends lost 3 bases at V and 8 bases at J; junction bases unmatched: 15. The CDR3 consists of 17 residues. Germline V CDR1 and CDR2: ENHRY, SYGVKD. CDR3 residues: CAISEPLGTVGLGELFF. The CDR3, as DNA: TGTGCCATCAGTGAACCCCTGGGGACAGTTGGGTTGGGGGAGCTGTTTTTT.

Many counts were recorded for this clonotype. This chain connects TRBV29-1 to TRBJ2-1; no clear D. There are 13 residues in the CDR3. Germline values: CDR1 SQVTM, CDR2 ANQGSEA. V was trimmed by 0 bases and J by 6 bases, leaving 9 bases between them. In DNA, the CDR3 is TGCAGCGTTGAAGAAGGTCCAGGCAATGAGCAGTTCTTC. It codes for CSVEEGPGNEQFF.

The chain uses TRBV20-1 and TRBJ2-3, with 8 bases matching TRBD2. The CDR3 is made up of 15 amino acids. Germline lookup yields CDR1 DFQATT and CDR2 SNEGSKA (reference sequence). The trim removed 4 bases at V and 3 bases at J, leaving 9 bases unmatched. The CDR3 sequence is CSAKQAGARTDTQYF. The CDR3 nucleotides are TGCAGTGCTAAACAAGCGGGAGCGAGAACAGATACGCAGTATTTT.